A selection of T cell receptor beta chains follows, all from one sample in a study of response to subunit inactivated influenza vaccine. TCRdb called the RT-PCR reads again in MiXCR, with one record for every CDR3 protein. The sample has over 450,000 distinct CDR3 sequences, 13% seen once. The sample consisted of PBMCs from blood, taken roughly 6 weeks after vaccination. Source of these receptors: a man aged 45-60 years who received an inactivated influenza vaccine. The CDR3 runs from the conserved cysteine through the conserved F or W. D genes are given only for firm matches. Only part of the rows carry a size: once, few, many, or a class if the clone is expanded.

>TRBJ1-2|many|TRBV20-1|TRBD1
TGCAGTGCTAGAGGGGGACAGTCTAACTATGGCTACACCTTC
CSARGGQSNYGYTF
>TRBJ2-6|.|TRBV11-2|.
TGTGCCAGCGACGGATATGGGGCCAACGTCCTGACTTTC
CASDGYGANVLTF
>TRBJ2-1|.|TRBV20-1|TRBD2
TGCAGTGCCACATTACCGGGACTAGCCGCAGAGCAGTTCTTC
CSATLPGLAAEQFF
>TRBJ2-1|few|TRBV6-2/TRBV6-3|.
TGTGCCAGCAGTTACCTCGAAATCGACTACTACAATGAGCAGTTCTTC
CASSYLEIDYYNEQFF
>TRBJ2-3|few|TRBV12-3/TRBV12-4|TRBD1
TGTGCCAGCAGTTTCTACAGGGGGCGAGGAGATACGCAGTATTTT
CASSFYRGRGDTQYF
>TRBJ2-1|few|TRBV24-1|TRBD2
TGTGCCACCAGTGATATACTAGCGGGAGATGATAATGAGCAGTTCTTC
CATSDILAGDDNEQFF
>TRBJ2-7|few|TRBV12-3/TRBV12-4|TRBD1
TGTGCCAGCAGTTCGCGACAGGGAGTAACCTACGAGCAGTACTTC
CASSSRQGVTYEQYF
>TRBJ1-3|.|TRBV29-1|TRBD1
TGCAGCGCCGGGACAGGCGTAGCTGGAAACACCATATATTTT
CSAGTGVAGNTIYF
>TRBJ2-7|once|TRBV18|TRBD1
TGTGCCAGCTCACCTACCCCGGGACAGGGTTCCTACGAGCAGTACTTC
CASSPTPGQGSYEQYF
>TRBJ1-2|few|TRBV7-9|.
TGTGCCAGCAGCTTAGACGGGGGGCACTATGGCTACACCTTC
CASSLDGGHYGYTF